Given below is one T cell receptor (beta chain) in context. Its target is unknown. The record originates from a study of cytomegalovirus exposure and HLA in healthy donors. Study-level information: In a later analysis, it was reported that the 110 or so validation repertoires had been produced on the same platform as the roughly 610 repertoires belonging to the first cohort.

The germline V gene encodes CDR1 MNHEY and CDR2 SVGAGI. Trimming shortened V by 0 bases and J by 5 bases, and 14 bases separated the two germline ends. The CDR3 consists of 16 residues. Study-wide results and caveats: The TCR clusters that emerged in the first cohort tended, a later analysis found, to co-occur in the roughly 120 validation repertoires. Cytomegalovirus status was reportedly diagnosed by the classifier with high sensitivity and specificity.

Clones were read by immunoSEQ multiplex PCR, and TCRdb kept only the in-frame ones, dropping some. This table has some 150,000 clones, approximately 86% appearing once. This clonotype originated in a man aged 18 to 35 in good health and CMV-seropositive. This rearrangement joins TRBV6-5 to TRBJ2-1, with a tentative D call TRBD2 (5 bases). The material sequenced was PBMCs. The CDR3 reads CASSYSPPDSDNEQFF. CDR3 nucleotide sequence: TGTGCCAGCAGTTACTCTCCCCCGGACTCAGACAATGAGCAGTTCTTC.